This T cell receptor beta chain comes out of a study of response to subunit inactivated influenza vaccine. TCRdb analysed the RT-PCR reads with MiXCR anew, one entry per CDR3 protein. The sample includes 550,000 to 800,000 distinct CDR3 sequences, around 14% seen only once; the top ten take 11%. Germline CDR1 is MNHNS and CDR2 is SASEGT. This CDR3 comprises 14 residues. The V segment lost 5 bases and the J segment 6 bases; nucleotides outside the gene matches: 7. The input for sequencing was PBMCs from blood, taken approximately 13 days after vaccination. The sequence was obtained from a man in his fifties who received an inactivated influenza vaccine. The V and J genes are TRBV6-1 and TRBJ2-5; TRBD2 agrees at 9 bases. The CDR3: CASSTAGGSQTQYF. The DNA for the CDR3 is TGTGCCAGCAGTACGGCGGGGGGGTCGCAGACCCAGTACTTC.